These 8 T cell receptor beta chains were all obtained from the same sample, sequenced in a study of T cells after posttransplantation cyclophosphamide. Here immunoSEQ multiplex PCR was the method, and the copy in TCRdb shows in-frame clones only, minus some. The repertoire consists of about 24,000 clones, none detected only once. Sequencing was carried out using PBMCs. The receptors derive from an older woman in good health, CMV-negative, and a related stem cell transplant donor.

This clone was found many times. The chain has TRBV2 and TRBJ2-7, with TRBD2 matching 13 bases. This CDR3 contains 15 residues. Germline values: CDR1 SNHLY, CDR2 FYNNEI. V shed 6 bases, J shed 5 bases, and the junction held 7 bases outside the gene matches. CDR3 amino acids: CASSAGLAGHDEQYF. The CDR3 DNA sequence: TGTGCCAGCAGCGCGGGACTAGCGGGACACGACGAGCAGTACTTC.

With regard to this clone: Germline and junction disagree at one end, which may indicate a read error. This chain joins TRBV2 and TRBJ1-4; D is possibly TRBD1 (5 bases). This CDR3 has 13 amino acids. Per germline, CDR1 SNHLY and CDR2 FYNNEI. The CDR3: CASRSGRAEKPFF. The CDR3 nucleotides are TGTGCCAGCAGGTCGGGCAGGGCTGAAAAACCGTTTTTT.

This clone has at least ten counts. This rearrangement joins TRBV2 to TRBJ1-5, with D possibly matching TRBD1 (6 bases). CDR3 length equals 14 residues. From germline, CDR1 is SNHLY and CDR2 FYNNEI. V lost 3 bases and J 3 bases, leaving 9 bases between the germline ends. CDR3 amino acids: CASSDRTVNQPQHF. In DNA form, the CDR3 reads TGTGCCAGCAGTGACCGGACAGTCAATCAGCCCCAGCATTTT.

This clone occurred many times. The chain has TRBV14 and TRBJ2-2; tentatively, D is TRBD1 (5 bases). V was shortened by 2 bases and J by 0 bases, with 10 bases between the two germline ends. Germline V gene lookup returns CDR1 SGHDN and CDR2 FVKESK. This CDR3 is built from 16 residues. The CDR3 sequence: CASSQRTPTNTGELFF. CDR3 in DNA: TGTGCCAGCAGCCAACGGACACCTACGAACACCGGGGAGCTGTTTTTT. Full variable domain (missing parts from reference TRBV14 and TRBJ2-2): EAGVTQFPSHSVIEKGQTVTLRCDPISGHDNLYWYRRVMGKEIKFLLHFVKESKQDESGMPNNRFLAERTGGTYSTLKVQPAELEDSGVYFCASSQRTPTNTGELFFGEGSRLTVL.

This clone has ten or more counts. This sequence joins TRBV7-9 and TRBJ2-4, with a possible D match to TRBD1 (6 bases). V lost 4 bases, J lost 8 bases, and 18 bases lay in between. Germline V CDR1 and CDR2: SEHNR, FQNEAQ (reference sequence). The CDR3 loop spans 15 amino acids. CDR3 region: CASSSVLGASDIQYF. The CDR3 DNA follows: TGTGCCAGCAGCTCGGTGCTGGGGGCATCAGACATTCAGTACTTC.

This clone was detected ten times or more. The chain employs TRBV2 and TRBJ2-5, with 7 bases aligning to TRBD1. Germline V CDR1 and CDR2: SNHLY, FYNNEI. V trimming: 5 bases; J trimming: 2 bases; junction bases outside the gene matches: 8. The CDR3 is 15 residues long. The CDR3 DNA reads TGTGCCAGCAGTCGACAGGGAATAGGGCAAGAGACCCAGTACTTC. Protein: CASSRQGIGQETQYF.

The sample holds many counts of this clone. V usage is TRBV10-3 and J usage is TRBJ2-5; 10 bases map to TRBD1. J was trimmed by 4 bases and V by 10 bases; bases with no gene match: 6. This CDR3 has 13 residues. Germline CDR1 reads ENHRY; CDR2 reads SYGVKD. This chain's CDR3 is CASRQGAGETQYF. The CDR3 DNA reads TGTGCCAGCAGACAGGGGGCGGGAGAGACCCAGTACTTC.

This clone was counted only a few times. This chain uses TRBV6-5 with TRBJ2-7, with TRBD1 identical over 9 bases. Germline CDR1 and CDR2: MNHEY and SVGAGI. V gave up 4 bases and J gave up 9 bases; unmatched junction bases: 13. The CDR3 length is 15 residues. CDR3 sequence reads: CASSSGTGITEGQYF. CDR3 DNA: TGTGCCAGCAGTTCCGGGACAGGGATTACGGAGGGGCAGTACTTC.